This T cell receptor beta chain comes out of a study of a mutant IDH1 vaccine in newly diagnosed glioma. As to this clone: The antigen is not known.

This CDR3 is built from 13 residues. Germline CDR1 LNHDA, CDR2 SQIVND (reference sequence). V lost 6 bases to trimming and J lost 4 bases; unmatched junction nucleotides: 5. The assay was immunoSEQ multiplex PCR, and TCRdb's table has in-frame clones only and misses some. Of roughly 51,000 clones in the sample, 84% are singletons; the top ten hold about 4.5%. Time point of the sample: week 47, end of study. Topical imiquimod accompanied each vaccine dose, which consisted of 300 ug of mutant IDH1 20-mer peptide. This rearrangement joins TRBV19 to TRBJ1-2, with 7 bases matching TRBD1. This receptor was obtained from a woman in her 30s with glioma. Some clones in this sample may be carry-over from other donors' samples. Sequenced material: PBMCs, taken from a glioma patient whose treatment included an IDH1 peptide vaccine. The DNA of the CDR3 is TGTGCCAGTAGGAGGACAGGTATCTATGGCTACACCTTC. Protein: CASRRTGIYGYTF. Using reference TRBV19 and TRBJ1-2 for the parts outside the CDR3, the full variable domain is DGGITQSPKYLFRKEGQNVTLSCEQNLNHDAMYWYRQDPGQGLRLIYYSQIVNDFQKGDIAEGYSVSREKKESFPLTVTSAQKNPTAFYLCASRRTGIYGYTFGSGTRLTVV.